This is a list of T cell receptor beta chains from one sample in a study of T cell repertoires in cytomegalovirus infection. Using its own MiXCR run on the reads, TCRdb lists one record per CDR3 protein. The profile shows fewer than 900,000 distinct CDR3 sequences, 25% to 35% of them singletons. Their target antigens are unknown. The input for sequencing was cultured CD8+ T cells from PBMCs, taken from culture after CMV antigen stimulation. The receptors here all came from a human donor in good health (CMV status not recorded). Some clones in this sample may be carry-over from other donors' samples. CDR3s include the opening cysteine and the closing phenylalanine or tryptophan. The D gene is left open where the match is weak. Rows may omit the clone size; those that give it use once, few, many or a size class.

v_call: TRBV28
j_call: TRBJ1-2
d_call: NA
clone_size: NA
cdr3_aa: CASSLSVRDRSGYTF
cdr3_nt: TGTGCCAGCAGTTTATCTGTCAGGGATCGGAGTGGCTACACCTTC

v_call: TRBV27
j_call: TRBJ1-1
d_call: NA
clone_size: NA
cdr3_aa: CASINKGTEAFF
cdr3_nt: TGTGCCAGCATCAACAAAGGCACTGAAGCTTTCTTT

v_call: TRBV12-3/TRBV12-4
j_call: TRBJ1-2
d_call: NA
clone_size: NA
cdr3_aa: CASSFPGGGGYGYTF
cdr3_nt: TGTGCCAGCAGTTTCCCCGGGGGGGGTGGCTATGGCTACACCTTC

v_call: TRBV7-9
j_call: TRBJ1-1
d_call: NA
clone_size: NA
cdr3_aa: CASESSQYAFF
cdr3_nt: TGTGCCAGCGAGAGCAGCCAGTACGCTTTCTTT

v_call: TRBV28
j_call: TRBJ1-1
d_call: NA
clone_size: NA
cdr3_aa: CASSFRLAEFTEAFF
cdr3_nt: TGTGCCAGCAGTTTTAGATTAGCCGAGTTCACTGAAGCTTTCTTT

v_call: TRBV4-3
j_call: TRBJ2-6
d_call: NA
clone_size: many
cdr3_aa: CASSQESGAGANVLTF
cdr3_nt: TGCGCCAGCAGCCAAGAGTCCGGGGCTGGGGCCAACGTCCTGACTTTC

v_call: TRBV7-6
j_call: TRBJ1-2
d_call: TRBD1
clone_size: NA
cdr3_aa: CASSPSDRVGYGYTF
cdr3_nt: TGTGCCAGCAGCCCCTCGGACAGGGTCGGCTATGGCTACACCTTC

v_call: TRBV4-3
j_call: TRBJ1-6
d_call: NA
clone_size: NA
cdr3_aa: CASSPNRGGNSPLHF
cdr3_nt: TGCGCCAGCAGCCCCAACCGGGGGGGAAATTCACCCCTCCACTTT

v_call: TRBV12-3/TRBV12-4
j_call: TRBJ2-7
d_call: NA
clone_size: few
cdr3_aa: CASLSGAYEQYF
cdr3_nt: TGTGCCAGTCTCTCGGGGGCCTACGAGCAGTACTTC

v_call: TRBV27
j_call: TRBJ1-6
d_call: NA
clone_size: NA
cdr3_aa: CASSLSAGGYSPLHF
cdr3_nt: TGTGCCAGCAGTTTATCGGCCGGGGGGTATTCACCCCTCCACTTT

v_call: TRBV11-2
j_call: TRBJ2-1
d_call: TRBD1
clone_size: NA
cdr3_aa: CASSSPGTGIYNEQFF
cdr3_nt: TGTGCCAGCAGCTCACCCGGGACAGGGATCTACAATGAGCAGTTCTTC

v_call: TRBV5-1
j_call: TRBJ2-3
d_call: TRBD1
clone_size: many
cdr3_aa: CASSFLTGGSSTDTQYF
cdr3_nt: TGCGCCAGCAGTTTCCTTACAGGGGGATCTAGCACAGATACGCAGTATTTT

v_call: TRBV6-1
j_call: TRBJ2-1
d_call: TRBD2
clone_size: few
cdr3_aa: CASSEALGTSGRGPSSYNEQFF
cdr3_nt: TGTGCCAGCAGTGAAGCGCTCGGGACTAGCGGGAGGGGGCCAAGCTCCTACAATGAGCAGTTCTTC

v_call: TRBV20-1
j_call: TRBJ2-7
d_call: NA
clone_size: NA
cdr3_aa: CSASLTSPYEQYF
cdr3_nt: TGCAGTGCTAGCCTGACTAGTCCCTACGAGCAGTACTTC

v_call: TRBV19
j_call: TRBJ1-1
d_call: TRBD1
clone_size: few
cdr3_aa: CASSHRYRGRGINTEAFF
cdr3_nt: TGTGCCAGTAGTCATCGTTACAGGGGGCGCGGAATAAACACTGAAGCTTTCTTT

v_call: TRBV6-5
j_call: TRBJ2-1
d_call: NA
clone_size: NA
cdr3_aa: CASSYVGPNEQFF
cdr3_nt: TGTGCCAGCAGTTACGTGGGACCTAATGAGCAGTTCTTC

v_call: TRBV7-8
j_call: TRBJ1-1
d_call: NA
clone_size: NA
cdr3_aa: CASHHGGAGTEAFF
cdr3_nt: TGTGCCAGCCACCACGGAGGGGCCGGGACTGAAGCTTTCTTT

v_call: TRBV11-2
j_call: TRBJ1-1
d_call: NA
clone_size: NA
cdr3_aa: CASTWTPLNTEAFF
cdr3_nt: TGTGCCAGCACCTGGACTCCCTTGAACACTGAAGCTTTCTTT

v_call: TRBV4-2
j_call: TRBJ2-1
d_call: TRBD2
clone_size: few
cdr3_aa: CASSLDSGGADEQFF
cdr3_nt: TGTGCCAGCAGCCTTGATAGCGGGGGGGCCGATGAGCAGTTCTTC

v_call: TRBV7-2
j_call: TRBJ1-2
d_call: NA
clone_size: few
cdr3_aa: CASSSGLPLGFDYGYTF
cdr3_nt: TGTGCCAGCAGCTCGGGGCTCCCTCTTGGGTTTGACTATGGCTACACCTTC

v_call: TRBV14
j_call: TRBJ2-3
d_call: TRBD2
clone_size: few
cdr3_aa: CASSPSGAETWDTQYF
cdr3_nt: TGTGCCAGCAGCCCCAGCGGGGCGGAGACCTGGGATACGCAGTATTTT

v_call: TRBV4-2
j_call: TRBJ1-1
d_call: TRBD1
clone_size: NA
cdr3_aa: CASSQGTGEGTEAFF
cdr3_nt: TGTGCCAGCAGCCAAGGGACAGGTGAGGGCACTGAAGCTTTCTTT

v_call: TRBV7-2
j_call: TRBJ2-2
d_call: NA
clone_size: few
cdr3_aa: CASSPGLTNTGELFF
cdr3_nt: TGTGCCAGCAGCCCGGGACTCACGAACACCGGGGAGCTGTTTTTT